This T cell receptor (beta chain) was sequenced in a study of a mutant IDH1 vaccine in newly diagnosed glioma. On the study more broadly: Antecedent treatment encompassed radiotherapy, temozolomide, or their combination; the majority received both.

The assay was immunoSEQ multiplex PCR, and TCRdb's table has in-frame clones only and misses some. Counted here are some 90,000 clones, over 75% occurring once; the ten biggest clones make up roughly 5.3%. Time point defined: baseline, week 1 (first vaccination visit). Treatment specified: pre-vaccination baseline after standard-of-care therapy. Germline CDR1 is SGDLS and CDR2 is YYNGEE. Between the trimmed V and J ends, which lost 3 bases and 4 bases, there was a span of 16 bases. This CDR3 spans 15 amino acids. The TCR comes from a man between 35 and 55 years old with glioma. Some clones in this sample may be carry-over from other donors' samples. The rearrangement links TRBV9 to TRBJ1-2; D not resolved. The material sequenced was PBMCs, taken from a glioma patient treated with radiotherapy, temozolomide or both. The CDR3 sequence: CASSGGGRVVYGYTF. The CDR3 DNA is TGTGCCAGCAGCGGCGGCGGGAGGGTAGTCTATGGCTACACCTTC.